These T cell receptor beta chains were read from a single sample in a study of blood T cell repertoires in COVID-19. Only in-frame clones appear in the TCRdb table, and some are missing; sequencing was by immunoSEQ multiplex PCR. The sample contains about 70,000 clones, roughly 79% of which appear only once. What was sequenced was peripheral blood. The source is a woman between 55 and 75 years old with acute or convalescent COVID-19. Both conserved end residues are part of each CDR3. D genes are given only for firm matches. Size is stated for part of the rows, as once, few or many counts, or as a class when the clone is expanded.

>TRBD1|TRBJ2-7|NA|TRBV25-1
CASSGGTGAFSYEQYF
TGTGCCAGCAGTGGGGGGACAGGGGCCTTCTCCTACGAGCAGTACTTC
>NA|TRBJ1-2|NA|TRBV5-3
CARREVDGYTF
TGTGCCAGAAGAGAGGTTGATGGCTACACCTTC
>TRBD2|TRBJ2-1|NA|TRBV11-3
CASSSSGGSYNEQFF
TGTGCCAGCAGCTCTAGCGGGGGGTCTTACAATGAGCAGTTCTTC
>NA|TRBJ2-7|NA|TRBV3-1/TRBV3-2
CASSERQARYEQYF
TGTGCCAGCAGCGAAAGACAGGCCCGCTACGAGCAGTACTTC
>TRBD1|TRBJ1-1|NA|TRBV4-2
CASSQGVRTGEGEAFF
TGTGCCAGCAGCCAAGGTGTCAGGACAGGGGAGGGTGAAGCTTTCTTT
>NA|TRBJ1-2|NA|TRBV12-5
CASGLDYTGHTF
TGTGCTAGTGGTTTGGACTACACAGGCCACACCTTC
>TRBD1|TRBJ1-2|NA|TRBV2
CASEGQGYGYTF
TGTGCCAGCGAGGGACAGGGCTATGGCTACACCTTC
>NA|TRBJ1-5|NA|TRBV19
CASSIREGNQPQHF
TGTGCCAGTAGTATACGAGAGGGCAATCAGCCCCAGCATTTT
>NA|TRBJ1-4|NA|TRBV3-1/TRBV3-2
CASSQDPATNEKLFF
TGTGCCAGCAGCCAAGATCCAGCAACTAATGAAAAACTGTTTTTT
>NA|TRBJ2-7|few|TRBV7-9
CASSLSQATYEQYF
TGTGCCAGCAGCTTATCCCAGGCCACGTACGAGCAGTACTTC
>NA|TRBJ1-3|NA|TRBV9
CASSEQGTSGNTIYF
TGTGCCAGCAGCGAACAGGGTACCTCTGGAAACACCATATATTTT
>TRBD1|TRBJ2-1|NA|TRBV23-1
CASSLWDSTYNEQFF
TGCGCCAGCAGTCTGTGGGACAGCACCTACAATGAGCAGTTCTTC
>TRBD2|TRBJ2-1|NA|TRBV4-3
CASSHSGGTYNEQFF
TGCGCCAGCAGCCATAGCGGGGGTACCTACAATGAGCAGTTCTTC
>NA|TRBJ2-2|NA|TRBV10-3
CAISAGTTGELFF
TGTGCCATCAGTGCGGGTACCACCGGGGAGCTGTTTTTT
>NA|TRBJ1-1|NA|TRBV7-9
CASSWTANTEAFF
TGTGCCAGCAGCTGGACTGCCAACACTGAAGCTTTCTTT
>NA|TRBJ1-1|NA|TRBV6-5
CASSYRSVGGGTEAFF
TGTGCCAGCAGTTATAGGTCTGTGGGGGGGGGAACTGAAGCTTTCTTT
>NA|TRBJ1-1|NA|TRBV7-8
CASSLSSAAQAFF
TGTGCCAGCAGCTTATCCAGCGCAGCTCAAGCTTTCTTT